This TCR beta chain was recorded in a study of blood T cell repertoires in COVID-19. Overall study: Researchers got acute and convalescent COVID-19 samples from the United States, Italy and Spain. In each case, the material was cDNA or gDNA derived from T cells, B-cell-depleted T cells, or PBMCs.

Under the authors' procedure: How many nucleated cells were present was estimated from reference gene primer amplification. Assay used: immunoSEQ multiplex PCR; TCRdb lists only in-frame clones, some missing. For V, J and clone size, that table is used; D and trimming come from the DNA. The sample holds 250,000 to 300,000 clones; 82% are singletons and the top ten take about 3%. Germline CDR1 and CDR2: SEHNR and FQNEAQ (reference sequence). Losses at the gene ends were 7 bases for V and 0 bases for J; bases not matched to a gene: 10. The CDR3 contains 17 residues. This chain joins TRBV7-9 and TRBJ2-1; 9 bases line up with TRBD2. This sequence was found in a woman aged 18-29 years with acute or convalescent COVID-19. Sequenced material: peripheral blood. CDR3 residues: CASTTRVAGASYNEQFF. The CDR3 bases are TGTGCCAGCACTACTAGGGTAGCGGGGGCCTCCTACAATGAGCAGTTCTTC.